A single sample gave rise to the 3 T cell receptor beta chains below, sequenced in a study of shared clonotypes between healthy human individuals. The protocol was immunoSEQ multiplex PCR, while the TCRdb copy is restricted to in-frame clones and leaves out a portion. The sample comprises some 580,000 clones, roughly 97% of which are singletons, and less than 0.065% rests with the top ten. The specimen was naive CD4+ T cells sorted from blood. Noted subset: CD45RA+ positively selected. The receptors stem from a woman aged 25 to 39 in good health.

The rearrangement uses TRBV7-2 and TRBJ2-7; no reliable D call. This CDR3 has 14 amino acids. Germline values: CDR1 SGHTA, CDR2 FQGNSA. Trimming shortened V by 1 base and J by 2 bases, and 9 bases separated the two germline ends. The CDR3 loop is CASSLEPGPYEQYF. Written as DNA, the CDR3 is TGTGCCAGCAGCTTAGAACCTGGGCCCTACGAGCAGTACTTC.

V usage is TRBV9 and J usage is TRBJ2-1, with a possible D match to TRBD2 (5 bases). Per germline, CDR1 SGDLS and CDR2 YYNGEE. The CDR3 totals 17 residues. V was trimmed by 0 bases and J by 3 bases, leaving 16 bases between them. CDR3 in DNA: TGTGCCAGCAGCGTAGTAACTAGTTTTGATTTCTACAATGAGCAGTTCTTC. It translates to CASSVVTSFDFYNEQFF.

This clone was observed once. Here the CDR3 reads CAYDMGEQFF. CDR3 sequence (DNA): TGTGCCTACGATATGGGTGAGCAGTTCTTC. This rearrangement joins TRBV19 to TRBJ2-1; D call uncertain. From germline, CDR1 is LNHDA and CDR2 SQIVND (reference sequence). This CDR3 is built from 10 residues. Trimming shortened V by 11 bases and J by 9 bases, and 11 bases separated the two germline ends.